This T cell receptor beta chain stems from a study of T cell responses to AZD1222 COVID-19 vaccine. The V gene lost 0 bases and the J gene lost 3 bases, with 9 bases spanning the gap. Germline V gene data show CDR1 as SGHDT and CDR2 as YYEEEE. The CDR3 loop spans 14 amino acids. The table came from immunoSEQ multiplex PCR; TCRdb's copy has only in-frame clones and leaves some out. The sample consists of about 100,000 clones, about nine tenths of them appearing once. The source is an adult in good health. This chain connects TRBV5-6 to TRBJ2-5; D call uncertain. The sequenced sample was peripheral blood, obtained on day 0 of AZD1222 vaccination. CDR3 DNA: TGTGCCAGCAGCTTGGGTGGAGTTAAAGAGACCCAGTACTTC. Translated: CASSLGGVKETQYF. Combining the CDR3 with reference TRBV5-6 and TRBJ2-5 gives the whole variable domain DAGVTQSPTHLIKTRGQQVTLRCSPKSGHDTVSWYQQALGQGPQFIFQYYEEEERQRGNFPDRFSGHQFPNYSSELNVNALLLGDSALYLCASSLGGVKETQYFGPGTRLLVL.